Below, 9 T cell receptor beta chains from the same sample are listed, as sequenced in a study of metastatic and nonmetastatic thyroid tumors. Not a single patient had been given any form of treatment at any point before undergoing thyroid surgery. TCRdb used MiXCR to call clones anew from the PCR reads. The sample lists about 30,000 clones; 3.5% to 5% were seen once. The sequenced material came from blood. The receptors originated from a female donor with papillary thyroid cancer or a benign thyroid nodule (not recorded which). Some clones in this sample may be carry-over from other donors' samples.

The sample holds many counts of this clone. The chain uses TRBV11-1 and TRBJ1-5, with D possibly matching TRBD1 (5 bases). Germline V gives CDR1 SGHAT, CDR2 FQDESV (reference sequence). The CDR3 totals 14 residues. V shed 2 bases and J shed 5 bases, with 10 bases lying between them. The CDR3, as DNA: TGTGCCAGCAGCTTAAGGGGTCGCGATCAGCCCCAGCATTTT. This encodes CASSLRGRDQPQHF.

This clone was seen repeatedly, ten times or more. This chain uses TRBV2 with TRBJ2-3; D is undetermined. Trimming left V 3 bases short and J 9 bases short, with 10 bases between. Germline loops: CDR1 SNHLY, CDR2 FYNNEI. The CDR3 consists of 12 residues. CDR3 protein: CASSEAVTTQYF. The CDR3 nucleotides read TGTGCCAGCAGTGAGGCGGTAACGACGCAGTATTTT.

This chain connects TRBV7-3 to TRBJ1-2; 7 bases agree with TRBD1. The germline gives CDR1 SGHTA, CDR2 FQGTGA. The CDR3 contains 14 residues. The V and J ends lost 6 bases and 4 bases, in that order; junction bases with no gene match: 8. In nucleotides, the CDR3 is TGTGCCAGCAGTTTGACCGGGACAGCCTATGGCTACACCTTC. Protein: CASSLTGTAYGYTF.

The chain links TRBV28 to TRBJ2-1; no firm D call. CDR1 is MDHEN and CDR2 is SYDVKM in the germline V gene. V was pared by 6 bases and J by 6 bases, with 12 bases between. This CDR3 spans 13 amino acids. The CDR3 sequence is CASSSRSANEQFF. DNA for the CDR3: TGTGCCAGCAGCTCGAGGTCAGCCAATGAGCAGTTCTTC.

The chain carries TRBV4-1 and TRBJ2-7; perhaps TRBD2 as D (6 bases). The germline CDR1 and CDR2 sequences are MGHRA and YSYEKL. Trimming stripped 2 bases from V and 3 bases from J, with 14 bases between. This CDR3 is built from 15 residues. CDR3 sequence: CASSQLRDSYYEQYF. The CDR3 DNA reads as TGCGCCAGCAGCCAACTCCGGGACTCCTACTACGAGCAGTACTTC.

This clone occurred many times. This rearrangement joins TRBV20-1 to TRBJ2-1; 9 bases align to TRBD2. Germline values: CDR1 DFQATT, CDR2 SNEGSKA (reference sequence). V gave up 4 bases and J gave up 6 bases; unmatched junction bases: 10. The CDR3 sequence is 15 residues long. In DNA, the CDR3 is TGCAGTGCTATAAAACCGGGACTAGCCGGCAATGAGCAGTTCTTC. Its translation: CSAIKPGLAGNEQFF.

A few counts support this clone. The chain recombines TRBV6-2 or TRBV6-3 with TRBJ2-2, with D unresolved. There are 14 residues in the CDR3. Germline V lookup: CDR1 MNHEY, CDR2 SVGEGT. The V gene lost 5 bases and the J gene lost 2 bases, with 9 bases spanning the gap. CDR3 DNA: TGTGCCAGCAGTATAAACAGAAACACCGGGGAGCTGTTTTTT. It translates to CASSINRNTGELFF.

This clone was detected many times. A read error may produce the germline difference seen at one junction end. The chain couples TRBV6-9 to TRBJ1-2, with D possibly TRBD1 on 5 matching bases. Germline CDR1 MNHGY, CDR2 SVAAGI. The CDR3 has 10 residues. The CDR3 nucleotides are TGCGCCAGCAGGGCCGATGGCTACACCTTC. Translating gives CASRADGYTF.

This clone was counted a few times. This chain connects TRBV5-1 to TRBJ1-1; TRBD1 is a possible D gene (5 bases). V was cut by 4 bases and J by 5 bases, with 15 bases left in between. Germline V gene lookup returns CDR1 SGHRS and CDR2 YFSETQ. There are 14 residues in the CDR3. The CDR3 bases are TGCGCCAGCAGCCGAGGGGTCGTAGGTACTGAAGCTTTCTTT. The encoded protein is CASSRGVVGTEAFF. Full variable domain (remainder filled in from reference TRBV5-1 and TRBJ1-1): KAGVTQTPRYLIKTRGQQVTLSCSPISGHRSVSWYQQTPGQGLQFLFEYFSETQRNKGNFPGRFSGRQFSNSRSEMNVSTLELGDSALYLCASSRGVVGTEAFFGQGTRLTVV.